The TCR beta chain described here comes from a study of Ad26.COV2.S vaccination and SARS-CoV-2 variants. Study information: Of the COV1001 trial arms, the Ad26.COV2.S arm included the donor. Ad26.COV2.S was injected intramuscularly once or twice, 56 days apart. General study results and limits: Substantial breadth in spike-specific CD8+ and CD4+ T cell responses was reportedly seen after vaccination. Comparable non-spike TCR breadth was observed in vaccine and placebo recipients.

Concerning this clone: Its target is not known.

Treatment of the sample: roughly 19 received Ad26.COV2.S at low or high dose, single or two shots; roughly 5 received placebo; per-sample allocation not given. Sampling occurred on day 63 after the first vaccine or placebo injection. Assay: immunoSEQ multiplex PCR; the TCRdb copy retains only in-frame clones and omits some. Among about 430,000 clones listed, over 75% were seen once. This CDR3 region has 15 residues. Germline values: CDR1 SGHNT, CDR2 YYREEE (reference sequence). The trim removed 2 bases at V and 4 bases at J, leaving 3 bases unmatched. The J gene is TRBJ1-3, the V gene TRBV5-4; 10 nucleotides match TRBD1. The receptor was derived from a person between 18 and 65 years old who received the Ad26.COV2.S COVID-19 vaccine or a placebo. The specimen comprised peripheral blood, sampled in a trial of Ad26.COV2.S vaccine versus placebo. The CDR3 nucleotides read TGTGCCAGCAGCTTAAAGGGACAGGGGGGAAACACCATATATTTT. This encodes CASSLKGQGGNTIYF.